The present entry profiles one T cell receptor beta chain with its context. The data stem from a study of blood T cell repertoires in COVID-19. In the study overall: COVID-19 samples collected from the United States, Italy and Spain covered acute and convalescent phases. From T cells, B-cell-depleted T cells, or PBMCs came the material, which was cDNA or gDNA.

Germline CDR1 reads MNHEY; CDR2 reads SMNVEV (reference sequence). This CDR3 has 14 residues. Trimming removed 5 bases at V and 3 bases at J, with 13 bases between. Sequenced by immunoSEQ multiplex PCR; TCRdb stores in-frame clones only, minus some. The profile shows about 320,000 clones, around 84% of them singletons. Clinical history as reported by participants underpinned cohort assignment. Two negative PCRs, clearance, or symptom resolution had been documented for recovered Cohort 3 donors. The sequence derives from a woman aged 18-29 years who had recovered from COVID-19. The sample taken for sequencing was PBMCs or T cells enriched from blood (not recorded which). This rearrangement joins TRBV27 to TRBJ1-2; D unresolved. The CDR3 nucleotides are TGTGCCAGCAGTCCCCGACGGGGAGACTATGGCTACACCTTC. Protein: CASSPRRGDYGYTF.